Each of the 5 T cell receptor beta chains below was sequenced from the same sample in a study of blood T cell repertoires in COVID-19. The table came from immunoSEQ multiplex PCR; TCRdb's copy has only in-frame clones and leaves some out. In the table there are approximately 230,000 clones, about 85% of which are singletons. Sequenced: peripheral blood. All receptors derive from a man younger than 30 with active or convalescent COVID-19.

This rearrangement joins TRBV6-5 to TRBJ2-1, with a possible D match to TRBD1 (6 bases). V was clipped by 6 bases and J by 7 bases, with 13 bases between them. This CDR3 region has 13 residues. The germline CDR1 and CDR2 sequences are MNHEY and SVGAGI. The chain's CDR3 is CASRRTVWNEQFF. The CDR3 coding sequence is TGTGCCAGCAGGAGGACAGTTTGGAATGAGCAGTTCTTC.

The J gene is TRBJ1-1, the V gene TRBV7-8; D possibly corresponds to TRBD1 (5 bases). This CDR3 contains 13 residues. Germline V CDR1 and CDR2: SGHVS, FQNEAQ. V was pared by 4 bases and J by 1 base, with 7 bases between. In nucleotides, the CDR3 is TGTGCCAGCAGCTCTGGACAGAACACTGAAGCTTTCTTT. This gives the protein CASSSGQNTEAFF.

This clone was counted ten times or more. The CDR3 reads CASSYRTGGGQPQHF. As DNA, the CDR3 is TGTGCCAGCAGTTACCGGACAGGGGGCGGTCAGCCCCAGCATTTT. The chain joins TRBV6-5 to TRBJ1-5, with 11 positions matching TRBD1. The V gene end was trimmed by 2 bases and the J gene end by 6 bases; junction bases not matched to a gene: 3. CDR3 length: 15 amino acids. Germline lookup yields CDR1 MNHEY and CDR2 SVGAGI.

The chain carries TRBV2 and TRBJ1-2, with D maybe TRBD1 (6 bases). This CDR3 is built from 14 residues. Trimming took off 5 bases at V and 7 bases at J, with 17 bases between the two ends. Germline CDR1 reads SNHLY; CDR2 reads FYNNEI. This CDR3 reads CASSQPTGVSGYTF. The CDR3 DNA reads TGTGCCAGCAGTCAACCGACAGGAGTTAGTGGCTACACCTTC.

This clone was found a few times. V and J are TRBV7-3 and TRBJ1-6; D remains ambiguous. The V gene's germline CDR1 is SGHTA and CDR2 FQGTGA. The CDR3 covers 13 residues. The V end lost 5 bases, the J end lost 7 bases, and 9 bases lay between the germline ends. The CDR3 sequence is CASSAGANSPLHF. In nucleotides, the CDR3 is TGTGCCAGCAGCGCAGGCGCCAATTCACCCCTCCACTTT.